These 32 T cell receptor beta chains were sequenced from one sample in a study of OX40 agonist ivuxolimab in advanced cancers. Sequencing used immunoSEQ multiplex PCR; TCRdb keeps in-frame clones, though not all of them. Of tens of thousands of clones detected, approximately 90% appear once; the ten largest clones hold 1% to 1.5%. The sample here was CD4+ or CD8+ T cells sorted from blood, taken in a trial of the OX40 agonist ivuxolimab. The receptors originated from an adult with an advanced solid tumor such as melanoma, head and neck, liver or kidney cancer.

This chain joins TRBV9 and TRBJ1-6; D unclear. Trimming stripped 0 bases from V and 6 bases from J, with 7 bases between. The CDR3 sequence is 14 residues long. Germline assignment: CDR1 SGDLS and CDR2 YYNGEE. The CDR3 here is CASSVGEVNSPLHF. The CDR3 nucleotides read TGTGCCAGCAGCGTAGGTGAGGTTAATTCACCCCTCCACTTT. Supplemented by reference TRBV9 and TRBJ1-6, the full variable domain reads DSGVTQTPKHLITATGQRVTLRCSPRSGDLSVYWYQQSLDQGLQFLIQYYNGEERAKGNILERFSAQQFPDLHSELNLSSLELGDSALYFCASSVGEVNSPLHFGNGTRLTVT.

Written as DNA, the CDR3 is TGCGCCAGCAGCCAAGGTTTGTCAGGGTCATCATCTCAGCCCCAGCATTTT. It yields the protein CASSQGLSGSSSQPQHF. The chain is built from TRBV4-1 and TRBJ1-5, with a tentative D call TRBD1 (5 bases). The germline V and J ends were trimmed by 1 base and 6 bases, with 19 bases remaining between them. This CDR3 spans 17 amino acids. The germline gives CDR1 MGHRA, CDR2 YSYEKL.

The chain recombines TRBV15 with TRBJ1-2; D ambiguous. Between the trimmed V and J ends, which lost 0 bases and 4 bases, there was a span of 9 bases. This CDR3 has 14 amino acids. CDR1 LNHNV and CDR2 YYDKDF come from the germline V gene (reference sequence). The CDR3 sequence is CATSREGRSYGYTF. DNA of the CDR3: TGTGCCACCAGCAGAGAGGGCAGGAGCTATGGCTACACCTTC.

This chain uses TRBV7-2 with TRBJ2-1; the D gene is possibly TRBD2 (6 bases). V lost 1 base and J lost 4, with 11 bases in between. CDR3 length: 15 amino acids. Germline V gene sequence: CDR1 SGHTA, CDR2 FQGNSA. Written as DNA, the CDR3 is TGTGCCAGCAGCTTAGTGACTAGGAAGTACAATGAGCAGTTCTTC. Translation: CASSLVTRKYNEQFF.

The chain employs TRBV10-3 and TRBJ2-3; weak D call: TRBD1 (6 bases). V gave up 2 bases and J gave up 4 bases, with 13 bases separating them. CDR1 is ENHRY, CDR2 SYGVKD, per germline. This CDR3 spans 15 amino acids. The CDR3 reads CAISEDRPRADTQYF. The CDR3 DNA is TGTGCCATCAGTGAGGACAGGCCTAGGGCAGATACGCAGTATTTT.

This chain links TRBV2 with TRBJ2-1; D possibly matches TRBD1 or TRBD2 (6 bases each). The germline V gene has CDR1 SNHLY and CDR2 FYNNEI. Trimming removed 6 bases at V and 9 bases at J, with 21 bases between. This CDR3 contains 15 residues. CDR3 sequence (DNA): TGTGCCAGCAGCCCTGTGAGAGGTTCGGGGGCTGAGCAGTTCTTC. Translation gives CASSPVRGSGAEQFF.

The V and J genes are TRBV7-3 and TRBJ1-3; D perhaps matches TRBD1 (5 bases). The CDR3 extends over 14 amino acids. Per the germline V gene, CDR1 is SGHTA and CDR2 is FQGTGA. V was pared by 4 bases and J by 4 bases, with 11 bases between. The CDR3 coding sequence is TGTGCCAGCAGCTCCCTAGCAGGGGGAAACACCATATATTTT. Its translation: CASSSLAGGNTIYF. Looking up the rest from reference TRBV7-3 and TRBJ1-3 gives the full variable domain: GAGVSQTPSNKVTEKGKYVELRCDPISGHTALYWYRQSLGQGPEFLIYFQGTGAADDSGLPNDRFFAVRPEGSVSTLKIQRTERGDSAVYLCASSSLAGGNTIYFGEGSWLTVV.

Only one count was recorded for this clone. The chain has TRBV5-1 and TRBJ1-6, with D perhaps TRBD1 (5 bases). V shed 4 bases and J shed 8 bases, with 22 bases lying between them. Per germline, CDR1 SGHRS and CDR2 YFSETQ. The CDR3 consists of 17 residues. The CDR3 region has the DNA TGCGCCAGCAGCCTTACTCCGGGACGAAGAGCGGATTCACCCCTCCACTTT. Its translation: CASSLTPGRRADSPLHF.

The chain carries TRBV18 and TRBJ1-6, with D maybe TRBD1 (5 bases). Per the germline V gene, CDR1 is KGHSH and CDR2 is LQKENI. The V end lost 2 bases, the J end lost 7 bases, and 12 bases lay between the germline ends. The CDR3 extends over 15 amino acids. For the CDR3, the DNA is TGTGCCAGCTCACCAGGCAGGGAGTGGAATTCACCCCTCCACTTT. As protein: CASSPGREWNSPLHF.

The gene calls are TRBV5-1 and TRBJ1-2; D may be TRBD1 (5 bases). The CDR3 is 15 residues long. Germline CDR1 and CDR2: SGHRS and YFSETQ. V was pared by 4 bases and J by 0 bases, with 13 bases between. The chain's CDR3 is CASSLGVEANYGYTF. DNA of the CDR3: TGCGCCAGCAGCCTAGGGGTTGAAGCTAACTATGGCTACACCTTC. The full variable domain, in which reference TRBV5-1 and TRBJ1-2 provide the parts outside the CDR3, is KAGVTQTPRYLIKTRGQQVTLSCSPISGHRSVSWYQQTPGQGLQFLFEYFSETQRNKGNFPGRFSGRQFSNSRSEMNVSTLELGDSALYLCASSLGVEANYGYTFGSGTRLTVV.

V gene TRBV11-1 combines with J gene TRBJ2-1, with TRBD2 matching 12 bases. CDR1 is SGHAT, CDR2 FQDESV, per germline (reference sequence). The CDR3 contains 17 residues. V shed 5 bases and J 9 bases; nucleotides not matched to a gene: 14. CDR3 DNA sequence: TGTGCCAGCAGCCCCCGTGTCCTAGCGGGGGGGTGGGTTGAGCAGTTCTTC. Protein product: CASSPRVLAGGWVEQFF.

The V and J genes are TRBV6-6 and TRBJ2-3, with D perhaps matching TRBD1 (6 bases). Germline CDR1 and CDR2: MNHNY and SVGAGI (reference sequence). The CDR3 spans 14 residues. Between the trimmed V and J ends, which lost 7 bases and 2 bases, there was a span of 13 bases. The DNA for the CDR3 is TGTGCCAGCACTAAACAGGGAACCACAGATACGCAGTATTTT. Translated, it gives CASTKQGTTDTQYF.

The V call is TRBV10-2, the J call TRBJ1-5; 7 nucleotides agree with TRBD1. This CDR3 comprises 15 residues. The V gene's germline CDR1 is WSHSY and CDR2 SAAADI. The junction had 2 bases not matched to a gene; V was cut back by 3 bases and J by 0 bases. CDR3 region: CASSEGTVSNQPQHF. CDR3 nucleotides: TGCGCCAGCAGTGAAGGGACAGTTAGCAATCAGCCCCAGCATTTT.

This clone was recorded a few times. The chain carries TRBV5-1 and TRBJ1-2; D is perhaps TRBD1 (6 bases). Per germline, CDR1 SGHRS and CDR2 YFSETQ. This CDR3 is 16 amino acids long. Trimming cost V 4 bases and J 3 bases, with 19 bases left between them. CDR3 loop: CASSGRGWGLDYGYTF. DNA of the CDR3: TGCGCCAGCAGCGGCCGGGGATGGGGGCTGGACTATGGCTACACCTTC.

This clone showed up just a few times. V usage is TRBV25-1 and J usage is TRBJ2-1; no definite D call. The V and J ends lost 3 bases and 8 bases respectively, with 5 bases between them. CDR1 MGHDK and CDR2 SYGVNS come from the germline V gene. CDR3 length: 11 amino acids. CDR3 sequence (DNA): TGTGCCAGCAGTGAGTTCGATGAGCAGTTCTTC. Amino acid sequence: CASSEFDEQFF.

The rearrangement joins TRBV19 to TRBJ1-5; D call uncertain. V lost 6 bases to trimming and J lost 3 bases, with 15 bases between them. The germline V gene encodes CDR1 LNHDA and CDR2 SQIVND (reference sequence). This CDR3 has 15 residues. The DNA of the CDR3 is TGTGCCAGTAGAATGGACGGAAAACTCAATCAGCCCCAGCATTTT. Encoded protein: CASRMDGKLNQPQHF.

J is TRBJ1-6 and V is TRBV19; D possibly corresponds to TRBD1 (5 bases). The V and J ends lost 5 bases and 5 bases respectively, with 13 bases between them. Germline CDR1 and CDR2: LNHDA and SQIVND (reference sequence). CDR3 length equals 15 residues. The CDR3 DNA sequence: TGTGCCAGTAGTGTGATTGGGGGGGATAATTCACCCCTCCACTTT. The encoded protein is CASSVIGGDNSPLHF.

V usage is TRBV7-9 and J usage is TRBJ1-1; D remains ambiguous. CDR1 is SEHNR, CDR2 FQNEAQ, per germline (reference sequence). There are 13 residues in the CDR3. V gave up 2 bases and J gave up 5 bases, with 9 bases separating them. The CDR3 region is CASSLSERTEAFF. CDR3 DNA: TGTGCCAGCAGCTTATCGGAACGGACTGAAGCTTTCTTT.

This clone was seen a single time. The chain carries TRBV21-1 and TRBJ1-1. TRBV21-1 is an annotated pseudogene. The CDR3 runs to 18 residues. The CDR3 reads CASSKEADEPEPDTEAFF. CDR3 nucleotides: TGTGCCAGCAGCAAAGAGGCAGATGAACCAGAACCGGACACTGAAGCTTTCTTT.

This chain connects TRBV30 to TRBJ2-7; D may be TRBD1 (5 bases). CDR3 size: 14 residues. V was shortened by 3 bases and J by 0 bases, with 12 bases between the two germline ends. In germline, CDR1 is GTSNPN, CDR2 SVGIG (reference sequence). CDR3 sequence: CAWRMAGFSYEQYF. The DNA for the CDR3 is TGTGCCTGGAGAATGGCAGGGTTCTCCTACGAGCAGTACTTC.

The sample holds one count of this clone. The J gene is TRBJ1-1, the V gene TRBV5-1; D ambiguous. This CDR3 is 14 amino acids long. Trimming took off 1 base at V and 2 bases at J, with 9 bases between the two ends. The germline gives CDR1 SGHRS, CDR2 YFSETQ. The CDR3 reads CASSLSVLNTEAFF. The DNA of the CDR3 is TGCGCCAGCAGCTTGTCGGTTTTAAACACTGAAGCTTTCTTT.

This chain joins TRBV25-1 and TRBJ2-5; TRBD2 agrees at 9 bases. Germline V lookup: CDR1 MGHDK, CDR2 SYGVNS. This CDR3 has 15 residues. Germline trimming cut 2 bases from V and 7 bases from J; bases unmatched to any gene: 8. CDR3 DNA sequence: TGTGCCAGCAGTGAACTAGCGGGGCCTTTGGGGACCCAGTACTTC. Encoded protein: CASSELAGPLGTQYF.

The chain carries TRBV5-4 and TRBJ2-1, with 13 bases aligning to TRBD2. Looked up from germline, CDR1 is SGHNT and CDR2 is YYREEE (reference sequence). This CDR3 spans 19 amino acids. V was pared by 3 bases and J by 5 bases, with 14 bases of the junction left unmatched. The CDR3 is CASSSGTSGAPGPDNEQFF. The CDR3 DNA reads as TGTGCCAGCAGCTCCGGGACTAGCGGGGCCCCTGGCCCTGACAATGAGCAGTTCTTC. The whole variable domain, remainder taken from reference TRBV5-4 and TRBJ2-1, is ETGVTQSPTHLIKTRGQQVTLRCSSQSGHNTVSWYQQALGQGPQFIFQYYREEENGRGNFPPRFSGLQFPNYSSELNVNALELDDSALYLCASSSGTSGAPGPDNEQFFGPGTRLTVL.

The table lists this clone with a count of one. This chain connects TRBV7-9 to TRBJ2-7, with 7 bases fitting TRBD2. Looked up from germline, CDR1 is SEHNR and CDR2 is FQNEAQ (reference sequence). The CDR3 extends over 14 amino acids. V shed 1 base, J shed 2 bases, and the junction held 2 bases outside the gene matches. The CDR3 coding sequence is TGTGCCAGCAGCTTAGGTGGGGGGGCCTACGAGCAGTACTTC. Its protein product is CASSLGGGAYEQYF.

This chain uses TRBV6-1 with TRBJ1-4; D is unresolved. The CDR3 runs to 15 residues. Trimming shortened V by 3 bases and J by 5 bases, and 13 bases separated the two germline ends. Per germline, CDR1 MNHNS and CDR2 SASEGT. CDR3 region: CASSDRGQMNEKLFF. CDR3 nucleotide sequence: TGTGCCAGCAGTGATCGTGGGCAGATGAATGAAAAACTGTTTTTT.

This rearrangement joins TRBV5-4 to TRBJ1-6; 8 nucleotides match TRBD1. The length of the CDR3 is 14 residues. The V and J ends lost 5 bases and 9 bases, in that order; junction bases with no gene match: 7. The germline CDR1 and CDR2 sequences are SGHNT and YYREEE (reference sequence). In nucleotides, the CDR3 is TGTGCCAGCAGGGTGGACAGGGCGGTTTCACCCCTCCACTTT. Translated: CASRVDRAVSPLHF.

The chain couples TRBV6-1 to TRBJ2-3, with D unclear. Per germline, CDR1 MNHNS and CDR2 SASEGT. This CDR3 is 13 amino acids long. The ends were cut back, 6 bases at V and 5 bases at J, with 12 bases in the middle. The DNA of the CDR3 is TGTGCCAGCAGACTACCGGGTGGAGATACGCAGTATTTT. Protein product: CASRLPGGDTQYF.

The chain carries TRBV19 and TRBJ2-3; 11 nucleotides match TRBD2. Germline assignment: CDR1 LNHDA and CDR2 SQIVND (reference sequence). This CDR3 contains 17 residues. The V segment lost 2 bases and the J segment 2 bases; nucleotides outside the gene matches: 6. CDR3 sequence (DNA): TGTGCCAGTAGTATATACCTAGCGGGGGGTAACACAGATACGCAGTATTTT. Translation gives CASSIYLAGGNTDTQYF.

The chain has TRBV13 and TRBJ1-3; no definite D call. Germline-derived CDR1 and CDR2 are PRHDT and FYEKMQ (reference sequence). This CDR3 spans 14 amino acids. V lost 5 bases and J lost 2, with 10 bases in between. CDR3 DNA: TGTGCCAGCAGCCCTCCGGGGACTGGAAACACCATATATTTT. This sequence encodes CASSPPGTGNTIYF.

This chain connects TRBV29-1 to TRBJ1-1; TRBD1 agrees at 10 bases. The CDR3 sequence is 13 residues long. Germline CDR1 and CDR2: SQVTM and ANQGSEA. V gave up 7 bases and J gave up 2 bases; unmatched junction bases: 4. DNA for the CDR3: TGCAGCGCGGGACAGGGGATAAACACTGAAGCTTTCTTT. Amino acid sequence: CSAGQGINTEAFF.

This clone has a single count. J is TRBJ1-1 and V is TRBV9; D call uncertain. The V gene lost 0 bases and the J gene lost 0 bases, with 9 bases spanning the gap. This CDR3 region has 15 residues. Germline V gives CDR1 SGDLS, CDR2 YYNGEE. DNA for the CDR3: TGTGCCAGCAGCGTAGATTGGTGGATGAACACTGAAGCTTTCTTT. This translates into CASSVDWWMNTEAFF.

V gene TRBV2 combines with J gene TRBJ2-1; 13 bases line up with TRBD2. From germline, CDR1 is SNHLY and CDR2 FYNNEI. The CDR3 is made up of 16 amino acids. Germline trimming cut 6 bases from V and 4 bases from J; bases unmatched to any gene: 6. CDR3 region: CASSPRLAGGYNEQFF. The CDR3 nucleotides read TGTGCCAGCAGCCCTAGACTAGCGGGGGGTTACAATGAGCAGTTCTTC.